Detailed here is one T cell receptor (beta chain). No antigen is known for it. The record has no base qualities; no much larger clone is one base away. Taken with the paper, the label for time point translates to: baseline before first vaccination. Vaccinee samples came from UK trials COV001 and COV002, including a single-blind randomized controlled phase 2/3 trial of AZD1222 (ChAdOx1 nCoV-19) in healthy adults. Trial participant PBMC samples were collected at day 0 and day 28 after the second dose for TCRbeta chain sequencing. These data come from a study of T cell responses to AZD1222 COVID-19 vaccine (TCRdb year 2021). Regarding the complete study: AZD1222 recipients given second doses at about 4 weeks or at about 12 weeks were pooled, since spike-specific TCR depth and breadth were not found to differ between the two schedules. Trial participants were enrolled by age into subgroups of 18-55, 56-69 and 70-plus years, and about 150, 27 and 61 TCR-sequenced participants, respectively, were included in these subgroups. TCR sequencing covered 230 to 250 trial participants: some 210 given two doses of AZD1222 and about 26 given two doses of MenACWY control vaccine. Overall results and qualifications from the work: A significant rise in spike-specific TCR breadth and depth was observed after two AZD1222 doses relative to day 0 and relative to MenACWY recipients. Participants were mostly white British and included more females than males, and it was suggested by the authors that clonal diversity may have been underestimated. Epitopes outside the regions mutated in the B.1.351 and B.1.1.7 variants were reportedly recognized by nearly half of the unique spike-specific TCRs. The 56-69-year group was small, and its depth increase did not reach significance, likely because of low power. No day 14 peak-response samples were available, so repertoires were characterized only after the peak T cell response. Only 5 to 7 AZD1222 recipients were SARS-CoV-2 seropositive at baseline, limiting conclusions about previously exposed vaccinees. Vaccine-associated CD4 TCRs spanned the whole spike protein, with dominant responses in regions 160-218 and 743-854.

The CDR3 regions of human TCRbeta chains were subjected to immunosequencing. In the authors' own workflow: Repertoire TCRs were matched against a reference library of SARS-CoV-2-specific TCRs generated with the MIRA antigen-specificity platform. Breadth was defined as the fraction of unique TCRs that were SARS-CoV-2-associated. Depth was defined as the fraction of total T cells that were SARS-CoV-2-associated. Using the MIRA data, each spike-specific TCR was mapped to the spike region that the TCR reacts to and placed in a CD4 or CD8 class. Log10-transformed breadth and depth values were compared by one-way ANOVA with Sidak's multiple comparisons tests. TCRdb retrieved this table from immuneACCESS and kept in-frame rearrangements only. Not all clones are present; in checked studies, unresolved V genes account for under half, and no reason is known for the remainder. V and J calls and clone size follow that table, whereas D and trimming were derived from the DNA. The sample contains about 100,000 clones, over 90% of them found a single time. The ten most abundant clones make up approximately 4.7% of the sample.

The germline V gene supplies CDR1 MNHEY and CDR2 SVGAGI. Here V drops 2 bases and J drops 3 bases, and the junction holds 3 bases not matched to any gene. The CDR3 runs 14 amino acids, cysteine and phenylalanine included. Solely the CDR3 DNA is kept, with 42 bases framed from the first base. The source is an adult in good health. The rearrangement combines TRBV6-5 with TRBJ2-7; 8 bases in between match TRBD1. The material sequenced was peripheral blood, taken on day 0 of AZD1222 vaccination. CDR3 protein: CASSYGQGDYEQYF. The nucleotide sequence is TGTGCCAGCAGTTACGGACAGGGAGACTACGAGCAGTACTTC.